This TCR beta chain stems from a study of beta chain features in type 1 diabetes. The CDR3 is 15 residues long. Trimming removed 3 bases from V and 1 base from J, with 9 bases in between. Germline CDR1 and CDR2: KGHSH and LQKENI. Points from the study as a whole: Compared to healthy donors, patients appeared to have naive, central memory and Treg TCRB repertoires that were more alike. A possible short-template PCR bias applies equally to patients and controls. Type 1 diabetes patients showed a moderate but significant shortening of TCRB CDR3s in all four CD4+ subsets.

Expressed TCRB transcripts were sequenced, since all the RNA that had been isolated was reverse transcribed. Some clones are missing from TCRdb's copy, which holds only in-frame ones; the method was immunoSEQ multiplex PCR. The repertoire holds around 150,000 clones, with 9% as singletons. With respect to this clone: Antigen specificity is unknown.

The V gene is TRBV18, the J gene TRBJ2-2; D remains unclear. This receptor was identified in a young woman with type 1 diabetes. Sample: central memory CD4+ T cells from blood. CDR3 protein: CASSPRSQNTGELFF. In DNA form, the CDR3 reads TGTGCCAGCTCACCCAGGTCCCAGAACACCGGGGAGCTGTTTTTT.